Below, 27 T cell receptor beta chains from the same sample are listed, as sequenced in a study of T cell responses to AZD1222 COVID-19 vaccine. TCRdb's table, derived via immunoSEQ multiplex PCR, lists solely in-frame clones and lacks some. The sample records 160,000 or so clones, about nine tenths being singletons. This material consisted of peripheral blood, taken on day 0 of AZD1222 vaccination. The receptors were gathered from an adult in good health.

The genes are TRBV9 and TRBJ2-2; no definite D call. Germline lookup yields CDR1 SGDLS and CDR2 YYNGEE. CDR3 length equals 13 residues. The V and J ends lost 5 bases and 0 bases respectively, with 5 bases between them. CDR3 region: CASSWANTGELFF. CDR3 DNA sequence: TGTGCCAGCAGTTGGGCGAACACCGGGGAGCTGTTTTTT.

The genes are TRBV7-2 and TRBJ1-1; possible D gene TRBD1, 5 bases. With 5 bases removed from V and 4 bases from J, the gap between germline ends came to 14 bases. Germline V gives CDR1 SGHTA, CDR2 FQGNSA. The CDR3 sequence is 14 residues long. The CDR3 DNA reads TGTGCCAGCAGCATCCGGGACGGAGTCACTGAAGCTTTCTTT. It yields the protein CASSIRDGVTEAFF.

V and J are TRBV29-1 and TRBJ1-1; D is perhaps TRBD1 (5 bases). V was clipped by 5 bases and J by 4 bases, with 20 bases between them. The germline CDR1 and CDR2 sequences are SQVTM and ANQGSEA. The CDR3 runs to 15 residues. The CDR3 region is CSVQGEMGGSTEAFF. The CDR3 coding sequence is TGCAGCGTTCAAGGGGAAATGGGGGGAAGCACTGAAGCTTTCTTT.

V gene TRBV27 combines with J gene TRBJ2-4; D is possibly TRBD1 or TRBD2 (5 bases each). Looked up from germline, CDR1 is MNHEY and CDR2 is SMNVEV (reference sequence). V lost 6 bases and J lost 8, with 8 bases in between. CDR3 size: 11 residues. The CDR3 loop is CASSTGHIQYF. Written as DNA, the CDR3 is TGTGCCAGCAGCACGGGGCACATTCAGTACTTC.

The chain has TRBV24-1 and TRBJ2-1; D may be TRBD2 (6 bases). V was cut by 1 base and J by 7 bases, with 16 bases left in between. CDR1 is KGHDR, CDR2 SFDVKD, per germline. The CDR3 runs to 16 residues. CDR3: CATSDLPGVSLNEQFF. The CDR3, as DNA: TGTGCCACCAGTGATTTACCGGGAGTAAGTTTGAATGAGCAGTTCTTC.

The chain links TRBV28 to TRBJ1-2; D not certain. The germline V and J ends were trimmed by 3 bases and 8 bases, with 13 bases remaining between them. CDR3 size: 13 residues. Germline V CDR1 and CDR2: MDHEN, SYDVKM. CDR3 residues: CASSLSQAGGYTF. In DNA form, the CDR3 reads TGTGCCAGCAGTTTGTCGCAGGCTGGCGGCTACACCTTC.

The chain combines TRBV9 with TRBJ1-3; possible D gene TRBD1, 5 bases. There are 15 residues in the CDR3. Looked up from germline, CDR1 is SGDLS and CDR2 is YYNGEE. The V end lost 0 bases, the J end lost 0 bases, and 7 bases lay between the germline ends. CDR3 in amino acids: CASSVARDSGNTIYF. The CDR3 DNA sequence: TGTGCCAGCAGCGTAGCCAGGGACTCTGGAAACACCATATATTTT.

The genes are TRBV28 and TRBJ1-2; D not certain. From germline, CDR1 is MDHEN and CDR2 SYDVKM. V lost 2 bases to trimming and J lost 2 bases, with 3 bases between them. The CDR3 has 12 residues. DNA for the CDR3: TGTGCCAGCAGTTTAAGCAACTATGGCTACACCTTC. Protein product: CASSLSNYGYTF.

The chain uses TRBV7-9 and TRBJ2-1; TRBD2 aligns across 8 bases. V lost 5 bases, J lost 7 bases, and 10 bases stayed unmatched. The CDR3 runs to 15 residues. Germline assignment: CDR1 SEHNR and CDR2 FQNEAQ (reference sequence). CDR3 bases: TGTGCCAGCAGCCCAACTAGCGGAGATTGGAATGAGCAGTTCTTC. Translation: CASSPTSGDWNEQFF.

In DNA form, the CDR3 reads TGTGCCAGCAGCTCCTGGGGGGCGTCCTCCTACGAGCAGTACTTC. This gives the protein CASSSWGASSYEQYF. This chain uses TRBV11-2 with TRBJ2-7; tentatively, D is TRBD1 or TRBD2 (6 bases each). The CDR3 spans 15 residues. The V gene's germline CDR1 is SGHAT and CDR2 FQNNGV. V was clipped by 4 bases and J by 0 bases, with 13 bases between them. Supplemented by reference TRBV11-2 and TRBJ2-7, the full variable domain reads EAGVAQSPRYKIIEKRQSVAFWCNPISGHATLYWYQQILGQGPKLLIQFQNNGVVDDSQLPKDRFSAERLKGVDSTLKIQPAKLEDSAVYLCASSSWGASSYEQYFGPGTRLTVT.

The chain couples TRBV10-3 to TRBJ2-7, with 10 bases that match TRBD2. V was clipped by 0 bases and J by 5 bases; unmatched bases: 7. The CDR3 has 16 residues. Germline V gene sequence: CDR1 ENHRY, CDR2 SYGVKD. The CDR3 sequence is CAISESKTSGVDEQYF. Written as DNA, the CDR3 is TGTGCCATCAGTGAGTCGAAAACTAGCGGGGTTGACGAGCAGTACTTC.

CDR3 protein: CASSQEQGVSEKLFF. The CDR3 DNA is TGTGCCAGCAGCCAGGAACAGGGGGTCAGTGAAAAACTGTTTTTT. This chain joins TRBV4-2 and TRBJ1-4; 8 bases match TRBD1. V dropped 3 bases and J dropped 7; count of bases not matched to a gene: 7. Germline CDR1 and CDR2: LGHNA and YNFKEQ. The CDR3 contains 15 residues.

Regarding this clone: Other DNA sequences in this sample translate to the same CDR3. The genes are TRBV28 and TRBJ2-7; TRBD2 might be the D (5 bases). The CDR3 totals 14 residues. The germline gives CDR1 MDHEN, CDR2 SYDVKM. V lost 2 bases, J lost 1 base, and 9 bases lay in between. The chain's CDR3 is CASSLRTGSYEQYF. CDR3 coding DNA: TGTGCCAGCAGTTTACGGACGGGATCCTACGAGCAGTACTTC.

This clone was observed once. The CDR3: CASSEGRDRGGSPLHF. The CDR3 nucleotides are TGCGCCAGCAGCGAGGGTCGGGACAGGGGAGGATCACCCCTCCACTTT. V and J are TRBV4-3 and TRBJ1-6; 10 bases agree with TRBD1. The CDR3 runs 16 residues. The V and J ends lost 5 bases and 10 bases, in that order; junction bases with no gene match: 11. Looked up from germline, CDR1 is LGHNA and CDR2 is YSLEER.

There are a few counts of this clone. The chain couples TRBV6-2 or TRBV6-3 to TRBJ2-2; 12 nucleotides match TRBD2. Germline V gene lookup returns CDR1 MNHEY and CDR2 SVGEGT. J was trimmed by 4 bases and V by 4 bases; bases with no gene match: 7. This CDR3 has 17 residues. CDR3 region: CASSWATTSGSTGELFF. CDR3 bases: TGTGCCAGCAGTTGGGCCACGACTAGCGGGAGCACCGGGGAGCTGTTTTTT.

The genes are TRBV28 and TRBJ1-2; no firm D call. CDR1 is MDHEN and CDR2 is SYDVKM in the germline V gene. This CDR3 is built from 13 residues. The V end was cut by 2 bases, the J end by 7 bases, with 11 bases between. CDR3 DNA sequence: TGTGCCAGCAGTTTAAAACAGAATAGTGGCTACACCTTC. It is translated as CASSLKQNSGYTF.

This clone was counted a single time. The DNA of the CDR3 is TGCAGCGTTTATAACGTGGACAGGGGGAGCTCCTACGAGCAGTACTTC. Protein sequence: CSVYNVDRGSSYEQYF. This chain connects TRBV29-1 to TRBJ2-7, with 10 bases aligning to TRBD1. This CDR3 is built from 16 residues. J lost 0 bases, V lost 5 bases, and 10 bases had no gene match. The germline V gene encodes CDR1 SQVTM and CDR2 ANQGSEA.

The sample holds one count of this clone. The rearrangement uses TRBV27 and TRBJ2-7; 11 nucleotides agree with TRBD2. The CDR3 length is 16 residues. The V gene end was trimmed by 6 bases and the J gene end by 2 bases; junction bases not matched to a gene: 9. Germline lookup yields CDR1 MNHEY and CDR2 SMNVEV (reference sequence). The CDR3 DNA is TGTGCCAGCAGCCTAGCGGGAGGAGGGACTACCTACGAGCAGTACTTC. Encoded protein: CASSLAGGGTTYEQYF.

The CDR3 DNA follows: TGTGCCAGCTCACCTTCGGGGGGGGTCTACGAGCAGTACTTC. Its protein is CASSPSGGVYEQYF. V and J are TRBV18 and TRBJ2-7, with 8 nucleotides matching TRBD2. The ends lost 3 bases at V and 3 bases at J; junction bases unmatched: 4. The CDR3 extends over 14 amino acids. Germline CDR1 reads KGHSH; CDR2 reads LQKENI.

The rearrangement joins TRBV5-1 to TRBJ2-1; the match to TRBD1 covers 8 bases. From germline, CDR1 is SGHRS and CDR2 YFSETQ. The junction had 17 bases not matched to a gene; V was cut back by 7 bases and J by 11 bases. The CDR3 loop spans 15 amino acids. The CDR3 loop reads CASREWTGPTGQQFF. For the CDR3, the DNA is TGCGCCAGCCGCGAGTGGACAGGGCCTACAGGACAGCAGTTCTTC.

V is TRBV24-1 and J is TRBJ2-5; TRBD1 aligns across 7 bases. The length of the CDR3 is 16 residues. Trimming removed 3 bases from V and 0 bases from J; junction bases left unmatched: 6. The germline V gene has CDR1 KGHDR and CDR2 SFDVKD. The CDR3 is CATSDGDRDDQETQYF. CDR3 nucleotides: TGTGCCACCAGTGATGGGGACAGAGATGACCAAGAGACCCAGTACTTC.

The J gene is TRBJ1-1, the V gene TRBV18; 10 bases are shared with TRBD1. There are 16 residues in the CDR3. The germline V gene encodes CDR1 KGHSH and CDR2 LQKENI. V dropped 0 bases and J dropped 3; count of bases not matched to a gene: 4. CDR3 in amino acids: CASSPPLGQGYTEAFF. The CDR3 coding sequence is TGTGCCAGCTCACCACCCCTGGGACAGGGGTACACTGAAGCTTTCTTT.

V is TRBV27 and J is TRBJ1-2; 9 bases line up with TRBD1. CDR3 length: 14 residues. CDR1 is MNHEY and CDR2 is SMNVEV in the germline V gene (reference sequence). J lost 0 bases, V lost 6 bases, and 2 bases had no gene match. The CDR3 reads CASRDRGPNYGYTF. The CDR3 region has the DNA TGTGCCAGCAGGGACAGGGGACCTAACTATGGCTACACCTTC.

This clone was seen more than once but under ten times. The rearrangement uses TRBV5-1 and TRBJ2-1, with 10 nucleotides matching TRBD1. Trimming took 2 bases from V and 4 from J; bases not matched to a gene: 6. Per germline, CDR1 SGHRS and CDR2 YFSETQ. The CDR3 extends over 16 amino acids. The CDR3 nucleotides read TGCGCCAGCAGCTTACGACCGGGACAGGGGTACAATGAGCAGTTCTTC. Translating gives CASSLRPGQGYNEQFF.

The chain has TRBV19 and TRBJ2-3, with a weak D call TRBD1 (5 bases). Looked up from germline, CDR1 is LNHDA and CDR2 is SQIVND (reference sequence). V lost 2 bases and J 2 bases, leaving 14 bases between the germline ends. This CDR3 region has 16 residues. CDR3 bases: TGTGCCAGTAGTATATCCAGAGACAGTACCACAGATACGCAGTATTTT. Translating gives CASSISRDSTTDTQYF.

The rearrangement joins TRBV3-1 (or the pseudogene TRBV3-2) to TRBJ1-4, with D possibly being TRBD1 (5 bases). From germline, CDR1 is LGHDT and CDR2 YNNKEL (reference sequence). CDR3 length: 14 residues. V was trimmed by 1 base and J by 8 bases, leaving 11 bases between them. For the CDR3, the DNA is TGTGCCAGCAGCCAAGCCGGGGCTGCGGAAAAACTGTTTTTT. Its protein product is CASSQAGAAEKLFF.

This chain joins TRBV11-2 and TRBJ1-4; D not certain. Germline CDR1 and CDR2: SGHAT and FQNNGV. The CDR3 spans 12 residues. V lost 1 base, J lost 8 bases, and 5 bases lay in between. CDR3 in DNA: TGTGCCAGCAGCTTAGGACGGGAAAAACTGTTTTTT. It yields the protein CASSLGREKLFF.